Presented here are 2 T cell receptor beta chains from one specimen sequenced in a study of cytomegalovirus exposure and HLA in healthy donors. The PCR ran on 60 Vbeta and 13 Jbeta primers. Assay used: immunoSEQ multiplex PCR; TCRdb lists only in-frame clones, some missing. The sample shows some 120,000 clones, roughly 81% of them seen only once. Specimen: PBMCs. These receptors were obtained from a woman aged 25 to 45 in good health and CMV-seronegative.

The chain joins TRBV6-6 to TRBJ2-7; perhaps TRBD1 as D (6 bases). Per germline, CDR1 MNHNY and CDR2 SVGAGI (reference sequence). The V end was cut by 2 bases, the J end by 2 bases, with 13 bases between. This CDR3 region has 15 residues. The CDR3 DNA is TGTGCCAGCAGTTACCGAGGGGGTGCCCCCTACGAGCAGTACTTC. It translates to CASSYRGGAPYEQYF.

CDR3 nucleotide sequence: TGTGCCAGCAGTAGGAGGACAGGGCGCAACCTCGGGGCCAACGTCCTGACTTTC. The encoded protein is CASSRRTGRNLGANVLTF. The chain has TRBV27 and TRBJ2-6; 8 bases line up with TRBD1. The CDR3 runs 18 residues. Germline V gives CDR1 MNHEY, CDR2 SMNVEV (reference sequence). Trimming at V came to 5 bases and at J to 4 bases, leaving 13 bases not matched to a gene.